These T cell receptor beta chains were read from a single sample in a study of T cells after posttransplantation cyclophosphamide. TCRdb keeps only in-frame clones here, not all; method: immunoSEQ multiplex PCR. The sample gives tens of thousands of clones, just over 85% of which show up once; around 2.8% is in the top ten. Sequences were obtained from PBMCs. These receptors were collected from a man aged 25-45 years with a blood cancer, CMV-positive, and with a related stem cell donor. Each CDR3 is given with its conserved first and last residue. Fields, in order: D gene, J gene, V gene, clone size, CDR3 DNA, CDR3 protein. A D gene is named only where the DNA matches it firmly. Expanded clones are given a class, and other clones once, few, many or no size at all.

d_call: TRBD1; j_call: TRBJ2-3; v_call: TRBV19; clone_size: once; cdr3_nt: TGTGCCAGTAGTACCCAGGGGGCAGATACGCAGTATTTT; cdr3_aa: CASSTQGADTQYF
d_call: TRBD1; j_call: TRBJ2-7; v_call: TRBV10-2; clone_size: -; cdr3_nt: TGCGCCAGCAGACGGTCCGCAACAGGGGCCTACGAGCAGTACTTC; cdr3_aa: CASRRSATGAYEQYF
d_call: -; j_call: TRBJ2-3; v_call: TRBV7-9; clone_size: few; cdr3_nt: TGTGCCAGCAGCCCAAGACTGGCCGATACGCAGTATTTT; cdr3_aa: CASSPRLADTQYF
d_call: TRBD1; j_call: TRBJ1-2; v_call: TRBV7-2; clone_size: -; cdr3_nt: TGTGCCAGCGCGTATAATAGACAGGGCGCTGGCTACACCTTC; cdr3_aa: CASAYNRQGAGYTF
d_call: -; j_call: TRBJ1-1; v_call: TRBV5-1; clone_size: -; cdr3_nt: TGCGCCAGCAGCTTGAGCCGGAACACTGAAGCTTTCTTT; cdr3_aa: CASSLSRNTEAFF
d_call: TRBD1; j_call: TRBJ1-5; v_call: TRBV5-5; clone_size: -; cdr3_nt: TGTGCCAGCAGCTTGGCACCTCAGGGGGGCAATCAGCCCCAGCATTTT; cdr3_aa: CASSLAPQGGNQPQHF
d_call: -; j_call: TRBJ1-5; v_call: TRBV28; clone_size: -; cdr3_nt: TGTGCCAGCAGTTCTGATCAGCCCCAGCATTTT; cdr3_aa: CASSSDQPQHF
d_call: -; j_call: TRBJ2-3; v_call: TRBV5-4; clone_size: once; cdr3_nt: TGTGCCAGCAGCTTGGGGGGAACTAGATTCGGCACAGATACGCAGTATTTT; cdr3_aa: CASSLGGTRFGTDTQYF
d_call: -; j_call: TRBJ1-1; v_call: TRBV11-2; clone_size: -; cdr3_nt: TGTGCCAGCAGCTTAGATGCGGCAGGGGCGTACACTGAAGCTTTCTTT; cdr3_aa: CASSLDAAGAYTEAFF
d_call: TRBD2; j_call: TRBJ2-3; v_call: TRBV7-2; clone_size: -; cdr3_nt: TGTGCCAGCAGCCCCGGGACTAGCGGGAGGGCCCTCACAGATACGCAGTATTTT; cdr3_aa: CASSPGTSGRALTDTQYF
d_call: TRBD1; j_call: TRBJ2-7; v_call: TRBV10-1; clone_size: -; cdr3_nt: TGCGCCAGCAGGGGAGCGACTGACAGGGTCCCCTACGAGCAGTACTTC; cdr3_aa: CASRGATDRVPYEQYF
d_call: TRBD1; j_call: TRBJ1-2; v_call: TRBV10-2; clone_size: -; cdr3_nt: TGCGCCAGCAGTGACAGGACAGGGGGGAACTATGGCTACACCTTC; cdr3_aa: CASSDRTGGNYGYTF
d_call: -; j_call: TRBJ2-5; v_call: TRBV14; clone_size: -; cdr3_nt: TGTGCCAGCAGCCAACCACAGGTGAGTCGGGAGACCCAGTACTTC; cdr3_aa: CASSQPQVSRETQYF
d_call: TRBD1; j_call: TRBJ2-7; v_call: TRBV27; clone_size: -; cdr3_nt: TGTGCCAGCAGCCCACCGACCGGGACAGGGCATTACGAGCAGTACTTC; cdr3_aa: CASSPPTGTGHYEQYF
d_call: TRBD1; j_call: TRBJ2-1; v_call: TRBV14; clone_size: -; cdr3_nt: TGTGCCAGCAGCGCCGGACAGGGGAGCTCCTACAATGAGCAGTTCTTC; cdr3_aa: CASSAGQGSSYNEQFF
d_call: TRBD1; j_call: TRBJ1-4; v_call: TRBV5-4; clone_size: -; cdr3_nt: TGTGCCAGCAGCCCAGGACAGGCAACTAATGAAAAACTGTTTTTT; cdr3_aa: CASSPGQATNEKLFF
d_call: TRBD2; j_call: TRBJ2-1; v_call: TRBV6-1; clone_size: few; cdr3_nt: TGTGCCACCCAACTAGCGGGAGTGGGCAATGAGCAGTTCTTC; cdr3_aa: CATQLAGVGNEQFF
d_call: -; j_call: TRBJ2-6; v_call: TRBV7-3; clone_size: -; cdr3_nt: TGTGCCAGCAGCTTAGTGCAGGGGGGTCTCTCTGGGGCCAACGTCCTGACTTTC; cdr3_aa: CASSLVQGGLSGANVLTF
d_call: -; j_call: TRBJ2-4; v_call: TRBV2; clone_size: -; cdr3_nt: TGTGCCAGCACTTCAGCCAAAAACATTCAGTACTTC; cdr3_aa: CASTSAKNIQYF
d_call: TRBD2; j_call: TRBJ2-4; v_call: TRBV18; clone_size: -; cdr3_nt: TGTGCCAGCTCACCGGCTAGCGGGGCCAAAAACATTCAGTACTTC; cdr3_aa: CASSPASGAKNIQYF
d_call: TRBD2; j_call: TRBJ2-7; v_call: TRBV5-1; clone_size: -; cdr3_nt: TGCGCCAGCAGCTTGACCAGCGGGAGTTCCTACGAGCAGTACTTC; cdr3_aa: CASSLTSGSSYEQYF
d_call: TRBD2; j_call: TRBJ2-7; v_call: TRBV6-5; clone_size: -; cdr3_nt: TGTGCCAGCAGTTTAAGTAGCGGGGGGGTCCTCGAGCAGTACTTC; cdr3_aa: CASSLSSGGVLEQYF
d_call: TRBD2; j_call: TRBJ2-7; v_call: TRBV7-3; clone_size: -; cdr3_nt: TGTGCCAGCAGCTCAGCGGGAGCGCGGGAGCAGTACTTC; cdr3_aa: CASSSAGAREQYF
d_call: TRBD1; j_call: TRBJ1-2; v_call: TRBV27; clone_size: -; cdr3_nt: TGTGCCAGCTCGAGACAGGGGACAAACTATGGCTACACCTTC; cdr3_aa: CASSRQGTNYGYTF
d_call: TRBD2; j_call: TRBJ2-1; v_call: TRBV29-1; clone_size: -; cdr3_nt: TGCAGCGGGGGCCTAGCGGGAGCAGGGTACAATGAGCAGTTCTTC; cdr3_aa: CSGGLAGAGYNEQFF
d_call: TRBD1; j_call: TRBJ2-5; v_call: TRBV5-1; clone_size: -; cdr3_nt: TGCGCCAGCAGCATAGGACAGGGGGCGCCCCGGGAGACCCAGTACTTC; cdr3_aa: CASSIGQGAPRETQYF
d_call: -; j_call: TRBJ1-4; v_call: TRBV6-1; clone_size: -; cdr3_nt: TGTGCCAGCAGTGAATACATGGTCACTAATGAAAAACTGTTTTTT; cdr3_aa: CASSEYMVTNEKLFF
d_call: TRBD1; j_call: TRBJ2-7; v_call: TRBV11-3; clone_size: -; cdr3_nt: TGTGCCAGCAGCACCGGGACAGGGTCCCTCAGGTGGCACTACGAGCAGTACTTC; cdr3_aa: CASSTGTGSLRWHYEQYF
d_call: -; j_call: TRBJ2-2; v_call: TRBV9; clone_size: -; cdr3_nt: TGTGCCAGCAGCGCAAACTCCGGGGAGCTGTTTTTT; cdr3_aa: CASSANSGELFF
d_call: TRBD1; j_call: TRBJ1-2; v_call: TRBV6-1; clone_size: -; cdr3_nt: TGTGCCAGCAGTGAATTGACAGGGGTGACGCACTATGGCTACACCTTC; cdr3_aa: CASSELTGVTHYGYTF
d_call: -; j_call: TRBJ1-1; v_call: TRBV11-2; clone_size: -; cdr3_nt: TGTGCCAGCAGCTTAGGGTGGGAGCAGGGGACGGTGGGCACTGAAGCTTTCTTT; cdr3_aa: CASSLGWEQGTVGTEAFF
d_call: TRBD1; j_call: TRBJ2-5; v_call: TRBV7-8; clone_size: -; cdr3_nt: TGTGCCAGCAGCTCCTTACCGGGACAGGGGATCCAAGAGACCCAGTACTTC; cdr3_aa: CASSSLPGQGIQETQYF
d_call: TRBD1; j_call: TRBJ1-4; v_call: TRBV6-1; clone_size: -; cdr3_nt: TGTGCCAGCAGGACAGGGGATACCCATAATGAAAAACTGTTTTTT; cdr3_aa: CASRTGDTHNEKLFF
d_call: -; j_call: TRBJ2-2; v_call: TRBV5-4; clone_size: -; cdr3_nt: TGTGCCAGCAGCTCATCGGACACCCTGAACACCGGGGAGCTGTTTTTT; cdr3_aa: CASSSSDTLNTGELFF
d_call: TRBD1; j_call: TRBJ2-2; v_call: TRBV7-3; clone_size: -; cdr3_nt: TGTGCCAGCTCAGGGGGCTTAAACACCGGGGAGCTGTTTTTT; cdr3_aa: CASSGGLNTGELFF
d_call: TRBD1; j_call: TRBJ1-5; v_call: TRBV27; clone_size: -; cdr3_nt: TGTGCCAGCAGTTTTCCAAGTCCCGGGACAGGGAACAATCAGCCCCAGCATTTT; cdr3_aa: CASSFPSPGTGNNQPQHF
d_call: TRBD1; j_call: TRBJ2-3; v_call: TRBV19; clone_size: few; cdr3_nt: TGTGCCAGTAGGGCGAGGGGACAGATCACAGATACGCAGTATTTT; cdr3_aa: CASRARGQITDTQYF
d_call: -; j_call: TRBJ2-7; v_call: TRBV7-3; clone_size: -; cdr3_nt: TGTGCCAGCAGCTCAAGCGGTGGCTACGAGCAGTACTTC; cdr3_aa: CASSSSGGYEQYF
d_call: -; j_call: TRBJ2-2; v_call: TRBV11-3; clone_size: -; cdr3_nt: TGTGCCAGCAGGCCTGGACTTAACACCGGGGAGCTGTTTTTT; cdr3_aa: CASRPGLNTGELFF
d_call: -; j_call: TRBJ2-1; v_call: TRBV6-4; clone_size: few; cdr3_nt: TGTGCCAGCAGTGACGTGCGGGAAGCTTCAGAGCAGTTCTTC; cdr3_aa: CASSDVREASEQFF
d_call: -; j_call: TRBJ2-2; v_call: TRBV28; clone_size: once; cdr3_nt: TGTGCCAGCGGGCTTAGAACCGGGGAGCTGTTTTTT; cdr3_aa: CASGLRTGELFF
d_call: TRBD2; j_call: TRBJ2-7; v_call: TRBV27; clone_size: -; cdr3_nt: TGTGCCAGCAGTTTGTCAACTAGCGGGAGAAGGCTTTCCTACGAGCAGTACTTC; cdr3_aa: CASSLSTSGRRLSYEQYF
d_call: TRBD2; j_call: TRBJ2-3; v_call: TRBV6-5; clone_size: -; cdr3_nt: TGTGCCAGCCGAGCGGGAGGGGCAGATACGCAGTATTTT; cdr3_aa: CASRAGGADTQYF
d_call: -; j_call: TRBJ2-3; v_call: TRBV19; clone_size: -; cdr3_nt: TGTGCCAGTAGTATTACCACTAGCACAGATACGCAGTATTTT; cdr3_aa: CASSITTSTDTQYF
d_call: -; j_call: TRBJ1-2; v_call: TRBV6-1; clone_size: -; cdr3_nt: TGTGCCAGCAGTGAAGGACCCGATCAGGGGTTGGTCTATGGCTACACCTTC; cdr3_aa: CASSEGPDQGLVYGYTF
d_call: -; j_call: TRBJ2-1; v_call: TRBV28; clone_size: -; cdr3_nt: TGTGCCAGCAGTTTTGGAGATACAATGGAGCAGTTCTTC; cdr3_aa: CASSFGDTMEQFF
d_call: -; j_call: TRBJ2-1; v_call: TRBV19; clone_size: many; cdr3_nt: TGTGCCAGTAAGACGGCCGGAGTAGTTTCGGATGAGCAGTTCTTC; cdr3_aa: CASKTAGVVSDEQFF
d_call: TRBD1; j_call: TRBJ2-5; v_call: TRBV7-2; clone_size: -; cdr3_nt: TGTGCCAGCAGCTTGGTAGGGGGCAACATCCATTCGAGAGAGACCCAGTACTTC; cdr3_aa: CASSLVGGNIHSRETQYF
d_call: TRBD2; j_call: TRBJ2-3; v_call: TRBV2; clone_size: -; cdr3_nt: TGTGCCAGCAGCTGGCGGACTAGCGGGAGAATCGGCACAGATACGCAGTATTTT; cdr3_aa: CASSWRTSGRIGTDTQYF
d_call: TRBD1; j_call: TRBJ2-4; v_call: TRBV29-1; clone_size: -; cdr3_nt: TGCAGCGCTGTGACAGGGGGCTACGCCAAAAACATTCAGTACTTC; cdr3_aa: CSAVTGGYAKNIQYF
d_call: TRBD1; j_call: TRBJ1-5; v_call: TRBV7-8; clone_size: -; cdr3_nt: TGTGCCAGCAGCGGCCGGGACAGGGGGCTCTTGGGCAATCAGCCCCAGCATTTT; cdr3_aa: CASSGRDRGLLGNQPQHF
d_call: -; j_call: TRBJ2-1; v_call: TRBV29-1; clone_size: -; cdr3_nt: TGCAGCGTTGTCCCGGGGGACGGTTACGGAAATGAGCAGTTCTTC; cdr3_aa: CSVVPGDGYGNEQFF
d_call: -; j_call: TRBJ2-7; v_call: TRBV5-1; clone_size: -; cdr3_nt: TGCGCCAGCAGCTTGGACACAGGGTACGGCGAGCAGTACTTC; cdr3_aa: CASSLDTGYGEQYF
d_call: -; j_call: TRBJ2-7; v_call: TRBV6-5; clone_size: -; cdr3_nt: TGTGCCAGCAGTTACAGAGTCCCCTACGAGCAGTACTTC; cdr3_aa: CASSYRVPYEQYF
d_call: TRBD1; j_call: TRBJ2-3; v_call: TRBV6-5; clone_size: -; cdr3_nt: TGTGCCAGCAGCCAAGACAGGGGGAAAACAGATACGCAGTATTTT; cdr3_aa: CASSQDRGKTDTQYF